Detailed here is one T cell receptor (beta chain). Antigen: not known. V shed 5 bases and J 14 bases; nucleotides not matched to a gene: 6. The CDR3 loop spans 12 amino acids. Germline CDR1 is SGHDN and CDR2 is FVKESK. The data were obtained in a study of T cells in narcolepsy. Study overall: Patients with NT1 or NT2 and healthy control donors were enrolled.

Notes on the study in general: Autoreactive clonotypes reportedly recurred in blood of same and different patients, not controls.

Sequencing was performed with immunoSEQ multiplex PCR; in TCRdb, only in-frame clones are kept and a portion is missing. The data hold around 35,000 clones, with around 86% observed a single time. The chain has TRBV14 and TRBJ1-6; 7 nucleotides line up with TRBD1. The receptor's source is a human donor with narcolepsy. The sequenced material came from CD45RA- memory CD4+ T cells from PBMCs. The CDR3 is CASSWTGQALHF. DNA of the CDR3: TGTGCCAGCAGCTGGACAGGTCAGGCCCTCCACTTT. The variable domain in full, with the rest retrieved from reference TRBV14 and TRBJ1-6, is EAGVTQFPSHSVIEKGQTVTLRCDPISGHDNLYWYRRVMGKEIKFLLHFVKESKQDESGMPNNRFLAERTGGTYSTLKVQPAELEDSGVYFCASSWTGQALHFGNGTRLTVT.